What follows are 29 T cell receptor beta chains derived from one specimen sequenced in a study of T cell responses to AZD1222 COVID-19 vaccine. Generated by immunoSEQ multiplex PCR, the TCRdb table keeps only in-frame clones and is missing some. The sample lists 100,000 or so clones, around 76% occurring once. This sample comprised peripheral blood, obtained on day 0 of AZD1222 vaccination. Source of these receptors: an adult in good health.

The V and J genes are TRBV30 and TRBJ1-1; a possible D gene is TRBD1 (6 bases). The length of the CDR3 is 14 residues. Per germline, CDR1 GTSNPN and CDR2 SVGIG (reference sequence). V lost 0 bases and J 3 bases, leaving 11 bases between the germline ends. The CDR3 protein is CAWSVRPGDTEAFF. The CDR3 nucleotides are TGTGCCTGGAGTGTAAGGCCAGGGGACACTGAAGCTTTCTTT.

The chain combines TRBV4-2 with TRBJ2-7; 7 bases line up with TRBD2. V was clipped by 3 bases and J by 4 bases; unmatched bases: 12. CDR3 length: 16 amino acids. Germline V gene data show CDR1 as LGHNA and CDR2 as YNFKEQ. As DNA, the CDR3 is TGTGCCAGCAGCCAGGCTGGGGGGGACCCTGCGTACGAGCAGTACTTC. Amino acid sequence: CASSQAGGDPAYEQYF.

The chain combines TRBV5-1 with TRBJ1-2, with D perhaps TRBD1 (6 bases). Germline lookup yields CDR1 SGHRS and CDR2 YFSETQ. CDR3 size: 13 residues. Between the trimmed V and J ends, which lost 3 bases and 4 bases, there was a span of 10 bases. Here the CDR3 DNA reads TGCGCCAGCAGCTCACAGGGTGGCTATGGCTACACCTTC. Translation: CASSSQGGYGYTF.

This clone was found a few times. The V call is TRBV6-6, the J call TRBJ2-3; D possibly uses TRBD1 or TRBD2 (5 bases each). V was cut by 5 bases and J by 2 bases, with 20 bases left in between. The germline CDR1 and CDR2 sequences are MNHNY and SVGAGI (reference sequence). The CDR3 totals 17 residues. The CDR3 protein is CASSPFYGAADTDTQYF. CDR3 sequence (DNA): TGTGCCAGCAGTCCTTTTTACGGGGCCGCGGACACAGATACGCAGTATTTT.

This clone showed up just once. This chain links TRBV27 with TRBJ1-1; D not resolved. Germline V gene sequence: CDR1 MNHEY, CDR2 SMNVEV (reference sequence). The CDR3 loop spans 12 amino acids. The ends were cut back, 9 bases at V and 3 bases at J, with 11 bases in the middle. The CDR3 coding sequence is TGTGCCAGTAGAGCCGCGTACACTGAAGCTTTCTTT. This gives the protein CASRAAYTEAFF.

The CDR3 protein is CASSTGNRNTIYF. The CDR3 nucleotides are TGTGCCAGCTCGACAGGGAACAGAAACACCATATATTTT. This chain links TRBV2 with TRBJ1-3; 7 bases match TRBD1. This CDR3 spans 13 amino acids. The germline CDR1 and CDR2 sequences are SNHLY and FYNNEI. J gave up 5 bases and V 8 bases, and 6 bases lay outside the gene matches. Supplemented by reference TRBV2 and TRBJ1-3, the full variable domain reads EPEVTQTPSHQVTQMGQEVILRCVPISNHLYFYWYRQILGQKVEFLVSFYNNEISEKSEIFDDQFSVERPDGSNFTLKIRSTKLEDSAMYFCASSTGNRNTIYFGEGSWLTVV.

CDR3 DNA sequence: TGTGCCAGCAGCCACCCCGGAGGACAGGGAAAGGGCGGCTACACCTTC. Translated: CASSHPGGQGKGGYTF. V usage is TRBV4-2 and J usage is TRBJ1-2; TRBD1 aligns across 8 bases. This CDR3 is 16 amino acids long. The J segment lost 8 bases and the V segment lost 3 bases, leaving 14 bases of the junction unmatched. Germline V gene lookup returns CDR1 LGHNA and CDR2 YNFKEQ.

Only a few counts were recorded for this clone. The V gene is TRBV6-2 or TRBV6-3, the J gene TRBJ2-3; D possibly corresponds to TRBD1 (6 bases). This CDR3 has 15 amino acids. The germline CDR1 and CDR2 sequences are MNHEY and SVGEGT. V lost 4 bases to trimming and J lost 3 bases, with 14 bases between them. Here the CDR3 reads CASSLQDSLTDTQYF. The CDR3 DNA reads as TGTGCCAGCAGTTTACAGGACAGCCTTACAGATACGCAGTATTTT.

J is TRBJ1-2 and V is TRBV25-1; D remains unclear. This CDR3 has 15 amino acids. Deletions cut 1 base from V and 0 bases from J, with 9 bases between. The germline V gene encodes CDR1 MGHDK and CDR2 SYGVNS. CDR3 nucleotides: TGTGCCAGCAGTGAATTCGGGCGCTCTAACTATGGCTACACCTTC. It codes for CASSEFGRSNYGYTF.

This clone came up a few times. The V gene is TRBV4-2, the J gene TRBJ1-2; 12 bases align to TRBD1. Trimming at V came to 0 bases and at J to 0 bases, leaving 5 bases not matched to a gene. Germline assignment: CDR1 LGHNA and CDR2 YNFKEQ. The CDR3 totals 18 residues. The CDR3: CASSQDPGQGAPNYGYTF. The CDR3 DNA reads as TGTGCCAGCAGCCAAGATCCGGGACAGGGGGCGCCTAACTATGGCTACACCTTC.

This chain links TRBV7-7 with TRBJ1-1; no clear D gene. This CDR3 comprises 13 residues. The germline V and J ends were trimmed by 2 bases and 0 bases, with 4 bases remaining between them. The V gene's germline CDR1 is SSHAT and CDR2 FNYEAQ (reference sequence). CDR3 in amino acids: CASSLRMNTEAFF. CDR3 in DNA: TGTGCCAGCAGCTTACGTATGAACACTGAAGCTTTCTTT.

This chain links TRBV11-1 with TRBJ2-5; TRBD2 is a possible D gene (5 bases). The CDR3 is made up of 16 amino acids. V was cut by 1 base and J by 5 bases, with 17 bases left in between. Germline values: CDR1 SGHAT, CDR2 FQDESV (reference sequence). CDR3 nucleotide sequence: TGTGCCAGCAGCTTAGAGACCGGGTCCCAGCGGGAGACCCAGTACTTC. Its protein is CASSLETGSQRETQYF.

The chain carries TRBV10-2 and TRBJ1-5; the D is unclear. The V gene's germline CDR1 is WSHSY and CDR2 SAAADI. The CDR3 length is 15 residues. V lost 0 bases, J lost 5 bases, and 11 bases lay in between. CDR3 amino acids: CASSESRQAYQPQHF. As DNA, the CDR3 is TGCGCCAGCAGTGAGTCACGGCAGGCGTATCAGCCCCAGCATTTT.

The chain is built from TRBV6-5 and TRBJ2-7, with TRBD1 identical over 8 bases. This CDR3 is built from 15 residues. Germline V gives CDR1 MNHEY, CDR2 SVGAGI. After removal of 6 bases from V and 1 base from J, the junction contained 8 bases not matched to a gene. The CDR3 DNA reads TGTGCCAGCAGACTTCGGGACAGGTGGTCCTACGAGCAGTACTTC. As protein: CASRLRDRWSYEQYF.

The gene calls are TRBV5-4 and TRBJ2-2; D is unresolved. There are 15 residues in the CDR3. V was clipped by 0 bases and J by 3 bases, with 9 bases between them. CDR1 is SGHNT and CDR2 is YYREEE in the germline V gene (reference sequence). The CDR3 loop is CASSLALGDTGELFF. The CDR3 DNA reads TGTGCCAGCAGCTTGGCGTTAGGTGACACCGGGGAGCTGTTTTTT.

The CDR3 loop reads CASSPSNSPLHF. DNA for the CDR3: TGTGCCAGCTCACCATCTAATTCACCCCTCCACTTT. The chain combines TRBV18 with TRBJ1-6, with D unclear. The CDR3 length is 12 residues. Looked up from germline, CDR1 is KGHSH and CDR2 is LQKENI. V dropped 2 bases and J dropped 6 bases, with 2 bases sitting between them.

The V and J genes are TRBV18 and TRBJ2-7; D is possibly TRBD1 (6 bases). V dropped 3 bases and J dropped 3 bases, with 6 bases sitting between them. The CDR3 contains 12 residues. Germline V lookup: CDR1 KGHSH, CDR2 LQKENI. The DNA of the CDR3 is TGTGCCAGCTCACCGACAGGCTACGAGCAGTACTTC. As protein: CASSPTGYEQYF.

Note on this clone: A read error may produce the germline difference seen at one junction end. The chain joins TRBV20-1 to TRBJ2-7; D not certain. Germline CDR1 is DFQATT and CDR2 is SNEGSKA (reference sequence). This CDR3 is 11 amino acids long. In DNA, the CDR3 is TGCAGTGCCAGAGACCTCCCCGAGCAGTACTTC. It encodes CSARDLPEQYF.

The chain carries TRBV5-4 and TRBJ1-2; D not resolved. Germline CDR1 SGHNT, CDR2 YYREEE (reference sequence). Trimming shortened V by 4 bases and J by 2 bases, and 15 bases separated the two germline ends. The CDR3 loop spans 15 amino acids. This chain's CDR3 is CASSRPGVVNYGYTF. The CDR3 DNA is TGTGCCAGCAGCAGGCCGGGAGTGGTGAACTATGGCTACACCTTC.

CDR3 DNA sequence: TGTGCCAGCAGTTACGGGTCCCCGACAGGGGAAGGCTACACCTTC. The encoded protein is CASSYGSPTGEGYTF. This chain joins TRBV6-6 and TRBJ1-2, with 8 positions matching TRBD1. The CDR3 loop spans 15 amino acids. Germline values: CDR1 MNHNY, CDR2 SVGAGI (reference sequence). Germline trimming cut 2 bases from V and 8 bases from J; bases unmatched to any gene: 10.

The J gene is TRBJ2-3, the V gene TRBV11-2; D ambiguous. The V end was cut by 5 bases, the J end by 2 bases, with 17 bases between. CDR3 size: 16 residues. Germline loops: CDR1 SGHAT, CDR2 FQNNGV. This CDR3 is CASSPSWVATTDTQYF. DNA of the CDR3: TGTGCCAGCAGCCCGTCATGGGTAGCTACCACAGATACGCAGTATTTT.

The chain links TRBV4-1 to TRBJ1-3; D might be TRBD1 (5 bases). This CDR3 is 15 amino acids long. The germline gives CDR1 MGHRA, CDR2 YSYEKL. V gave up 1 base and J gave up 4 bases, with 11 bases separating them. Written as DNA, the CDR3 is TGCGCCAGCAGCCAAGTCTGGGACCGGGGAAACACCATATATTTT. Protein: CASSQVWDRGNTIYF.

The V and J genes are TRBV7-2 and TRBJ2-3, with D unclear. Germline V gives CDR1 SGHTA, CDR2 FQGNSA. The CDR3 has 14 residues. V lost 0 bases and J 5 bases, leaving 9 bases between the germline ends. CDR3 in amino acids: CASSLALARDTQYF. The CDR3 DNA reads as TGTGCCAGCAGCTTAGCGCTGGCTCGAGATACGCAGTATTTT. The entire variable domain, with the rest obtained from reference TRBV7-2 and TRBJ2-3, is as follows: GAGVSQSPSNKVTEKGKDVELRCDPISGHTALYWYRQSLGQGLEFLIYFQGNSAPDKSGLPSDRFSAERTGGSVSTLTIQRTQQEDSAVYLCASSLALARDTQYFGPGTRLTVL.

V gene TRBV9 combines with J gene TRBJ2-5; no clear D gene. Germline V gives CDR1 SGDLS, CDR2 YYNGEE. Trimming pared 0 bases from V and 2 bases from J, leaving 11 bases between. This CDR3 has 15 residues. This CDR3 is CASSVGVGRQETQYF. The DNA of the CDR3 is TGTGCCAGCAGCGTAGGGGTCGGGCGGCAAGAGACCCAGTACTTC.

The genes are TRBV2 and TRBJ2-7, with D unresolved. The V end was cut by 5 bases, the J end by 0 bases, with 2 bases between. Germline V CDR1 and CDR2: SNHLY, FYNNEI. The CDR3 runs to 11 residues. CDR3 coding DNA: TGTGCCAGCAGTCCCTCCTACGAGCAGTACTTC. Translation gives CASSPSYEQYF.

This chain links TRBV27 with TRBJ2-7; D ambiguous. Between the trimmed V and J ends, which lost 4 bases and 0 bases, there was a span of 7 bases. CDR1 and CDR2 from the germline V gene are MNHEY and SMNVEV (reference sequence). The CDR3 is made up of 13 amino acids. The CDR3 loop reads CASSSAGSYEQYF. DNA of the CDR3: TGTGCCAGCAGTTCAGCAGGCTCCTACGAGCAGTACTTC.

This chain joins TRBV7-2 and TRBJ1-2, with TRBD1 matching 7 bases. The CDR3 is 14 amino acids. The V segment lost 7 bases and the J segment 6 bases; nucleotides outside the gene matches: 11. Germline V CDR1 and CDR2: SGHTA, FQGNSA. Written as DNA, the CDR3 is TGTGCCAGCAAAGGGGGCGGCTGGAGCCATGGCTACACCTTC. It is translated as CASKGGGWSHGYTF. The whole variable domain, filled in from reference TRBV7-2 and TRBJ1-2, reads GAGVSQSPSNKVTEKGKDVELRCDPISGHTALYWYRQSLGQGLEFLIYFQGNSAPDKSGLPSDRFSAERTGGSVSTLTIQRTQQEDSAVYLCASKGGGWSHGYTFGSGTRLTVV.

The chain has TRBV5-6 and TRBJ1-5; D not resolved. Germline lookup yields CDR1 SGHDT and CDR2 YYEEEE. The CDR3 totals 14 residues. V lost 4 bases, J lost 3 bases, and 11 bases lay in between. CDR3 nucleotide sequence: TGTGCCAGCAGCCCGCCTGGGCTCAATCAGCCCCAGCATTTT. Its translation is CASSPPGLNQPQHF.

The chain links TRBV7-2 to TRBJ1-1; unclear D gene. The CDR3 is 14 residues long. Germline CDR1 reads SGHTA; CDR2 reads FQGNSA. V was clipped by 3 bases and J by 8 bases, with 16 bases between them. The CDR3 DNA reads TGTGCCAGCAGCTTTGCCGGGCGGGTATCGGAAGCTTTCTTT. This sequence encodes CASSFAGRVSEAFF.